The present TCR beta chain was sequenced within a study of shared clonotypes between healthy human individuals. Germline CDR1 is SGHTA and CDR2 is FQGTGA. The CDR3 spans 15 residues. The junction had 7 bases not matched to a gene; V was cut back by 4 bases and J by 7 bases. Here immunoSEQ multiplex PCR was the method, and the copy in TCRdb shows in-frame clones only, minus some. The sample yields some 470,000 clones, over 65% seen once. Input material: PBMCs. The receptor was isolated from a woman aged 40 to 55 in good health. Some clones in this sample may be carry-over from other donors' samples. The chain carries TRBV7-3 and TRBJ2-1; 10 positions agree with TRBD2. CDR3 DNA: TGTGCCAGCAGCTCCTCGGCACTAGCGGGAAATGAGCAGTTCTTC. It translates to CASSSSALAGNEQFF. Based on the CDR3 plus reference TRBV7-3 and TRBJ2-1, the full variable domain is GAGVSQTPSNKVTEKGKYVELRCDPISGHTALYWYRQSLGQGPEFLIYFQGTGAADDSGLPNDRFFAVRPEGSVSTLKIQRTERGDSAVYLCASSSSALAGNEQFFGPGTRLTVL.